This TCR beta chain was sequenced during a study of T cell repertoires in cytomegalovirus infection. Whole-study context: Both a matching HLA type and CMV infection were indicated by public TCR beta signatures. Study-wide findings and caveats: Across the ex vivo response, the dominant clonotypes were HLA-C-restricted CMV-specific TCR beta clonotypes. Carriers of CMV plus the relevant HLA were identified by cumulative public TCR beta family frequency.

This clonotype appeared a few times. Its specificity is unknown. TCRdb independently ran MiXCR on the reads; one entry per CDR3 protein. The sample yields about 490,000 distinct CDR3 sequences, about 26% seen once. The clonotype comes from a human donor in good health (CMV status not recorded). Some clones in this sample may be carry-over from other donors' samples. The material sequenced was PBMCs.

The DNA of the CDR3 is TGTGCCACCGGACGATTGGATCGGTTCGACAATGAGCAGTTCTTC. It encodes CATGRLDRFDNEQFF. The chain couples TRBV15 to TRBJ2-1, with D unclear. The CDR3 consists of 15 residues. CDR1 and CDR2 from the germline V gene are LNHNV and YYDKDF (reference sequence). Trimming stripped 8 bases from V and 5 bases from J, with 19 bases between. Filled out from reference TRBV15 and TRBJ2-1, the complete variable domain reads DAMVIQNPRYQVTQFGKPVTLSCSQTLNHNVMYWYQQKSSQAPKLLFHYYDKDFNNEADTPDNFQSRRPNTSFCFLDIRSPGLGDTAMYLCATGRLDRFDNEQFFGPGTRLTVL.